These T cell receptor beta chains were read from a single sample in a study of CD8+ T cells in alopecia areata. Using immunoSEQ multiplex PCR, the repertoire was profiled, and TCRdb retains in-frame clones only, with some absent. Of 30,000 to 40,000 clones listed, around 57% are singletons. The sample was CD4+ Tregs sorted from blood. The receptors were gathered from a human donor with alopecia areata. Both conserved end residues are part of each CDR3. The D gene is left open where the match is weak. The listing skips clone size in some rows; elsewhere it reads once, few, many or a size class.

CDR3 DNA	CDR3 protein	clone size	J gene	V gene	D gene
TGCGCCAGCAGCTTGGCAGTCGGGAGGGGGCAAGAGACCCAGTACTTC	CASSLAVGRGQETQYF	NA	TRBJ2-5	TRBV5-1	TRBD2
TGCAGCGTTAACACAGGGTTCTGGAATGGCTACACCTTC	CSVNTGFWNGYTF	few	TRBJ1-2	TRBV29-1	NA
TGCAGCGTGGGGGGGTGGGACGCCCTGAAACCGTTCTTC	CSVGGWDALKPFF	NA	TRBJ2-1	TRBV29-1	TRBD2
TGTGCCAGCAGCCGCCGAGGTTGGGACACTGAAGCTTTCTTT	CASSRRGWDTEAFF	NA	TRBJ1-1	TRBV7-8	NA
TGTGCCAGCAGCTGGGGCCGGCGGGGGCTCGCAGATACGCAGTATTTT	CASSWGRRGLADTQYF	once	TRBJ2-3	TRBV7-3	NA
TGCACCCATGGGGGGTCTTACAATGAGCAGTTCTTC	CTHGGSYNEQFF	NA	TRBJ2-1	TRBV29-1	NA
TGCGCCAGCAGCCTCCGAGGGACGGGGAACACTGAAGCTTTCTTT	CASSLRGTGNTEAFF	few	TRBJ1-1	TRBV4-3	NA
TGTGCCAGCAGCTTAGTTGGGTCTAGCGGGGGAAGCACAGATACGCAGTATTTT	CASSLVGSSGGSTDTQYF	few	TRBJ2-3	TRBV11-3	TRBD2
TGCAGCGGAACCGGGACGGGCGCCTCCTACGAGCAGTACTTC	CSGTGTGASYEQYF	few	TRBJ2-7	TRBV29-1	NA
TGCAGCGTTGAGGGTCTGAACTATGGCTACACCTTC	CSVEGLNYGYTF	NA	TRBJ1-2	TRBV29-1	NA
TGTGCCAGCAGCTTGTTCCCATACGAGCAGTACTTC	CASSLFPYEQYF	few	TRBJ2-7	TRBV5-4	NA
TGTGCCAGTAGTCGACGGACCCAAGAGACCCAGTACTTC	CASSRRTQETQYF	NA	TRBJ2-5	TRBV19	NA
TGTGCCAGCAGCCCCGCGGAGAAACGAAGTGTTTTCTTT	CASSPAEKRSVFF	few	TRBJ1-1	TRBV7-9	NA
TGCGCCAGCAGCTGGGACAGGGGGCAAGAGACCCAGTACTTC	CASSWDRGQETQYF	NA	TRBJ2-5	TRBV4-1	TRBD1
TGTGCCTGCCCATCGGACGGAATTCCCTCAAAATACAATGAGCAGTTCTTC	CACPSDGIPSKYNEQFF	few	TRBJ2-1	TRBV30	NA
TGCAGCGTTGAAAGCGGGGACGGGGAGACCCAGTACTTC	CSVESGDGETQYF	few	TRBJ2-5	TRBV29-1	TRBD2
TGTGCCAGCAGTTCGACAGCCTTCGGGTACTTC	CASSSTAFGYF	few	TRBJ2-5	TRBV28	NA
TGTGCCAGCTCGCTGACTAGCGACTCCTACAATGAGCAGTTCTTC	CASSLTSDSYNEQFF	NA	TRBJ2-1	TRBV18	TRBD2
TGTGCCAGCAGCCGCGCTGTCAGGGCCTACGAGCAGTACTTC	CASSRAVRAYEQYF	NA	TRBJ2-7	TRBV7-2	NA
TGCGCCAGCAGCTCCGCGGCGAGGGCGACTAGCACAGATACGCAGTATTTT	CASSSAARATSTDTQYF	NA	TRBJ2-3	TRBV5-1	NA
TGTGCCAGTAAGGCCGGGCCCTCTGGGGCCAACGTCCTGACTTTC	CASKAGPSGANVLTF	few	TRBJ2-6	TRBV19	NA
TGTGCCAGCAGTTCCGTGGTACTCCAAGAGACCCAGTACTTC	CASSSVVLQETQYF	few	TRBJ2-5	TRBV28	NA
TGCGCCAGCAGCTCCGGACTAGCGGGGGGGCTTGAGCAGTACTTC	CASSSGLAGGLEQYF	NA	TRBJ2-7	TRBV5-1	TRBD2
TGTGCCAGCAGCCGGGACAGCGGGGGCTCCTACAATGAGCAGTTCTTC	CASSRDSGGSYNEQFF	few	TRBJ2-1	TRBV6-6	NA
TGTGCCAGCAGTTTATCCGTTGGCCTGGGTTTCTATGGCTACACCTTC	CASSLSVGLGFYGYTF	few	TRBJ1-2	TRBV28	NA
TGTGCCAGCAGTTACTTTTACGAGCAGTACTTC	CASSYFYEQYF	NA	TRBJ2-7	TRBV6-6	NA
TGTGCCAGCAGCTTAGCGGGAGGGGGAAACATTCAGTACTTC	CASSLAGGGNIQYF	NA	TRBJ2-4	TRBV11-2	TRBD2
TGTGCCAGCAGCACGTCCAGGCCCCGCACAGATACGCAGTATTTT	CASSTSRPRTDTQYF	NA	TRBJ2-3	TRBV11-2	NA
TGTGCCAGCACCTCTCGAGGGTTCCAAGAGACCCAGTACTTC	CASTSRGFQETQYF	NA	TRBJ2-5	TRBV7-2	NA
TGTGCCAGTACCAAAGACGCCCGGGACGGAAGGTACAATGAGCAGTTCTTC	CASTKDARDGRYNEQFF	few	TRBJ2-1	TRBV19	NA
TGTGCCAGCAGCCGAGCGGGGGAGACCCAGTACTTC	CASSRAGETQYF	once	TRBJ2-5	TRBV11-1	TRBD2
TGTGCCAGCAGCGTGACAGTTCAAGAGACCCAGTACTTC	CASSVTVQETQYF	few	TRBJ2-5	TRBV7-7	NA
TGCGCCAGCAGGTCACAGGGTACAGATACGCAGTATTTT	CASRSQGTDTQYF	few	TRBJ2-3	TRBV5-1	NA
TGCGCCAGCCGGAGATCGGGGCTCCACAATGAGCAGTTCTTC	CASRRSGLHNEQFF	NA	TRBJ2-1	TRBV4-3	NA
TGCGCCAGCAGCCAAGTTCGGCTAGAGGCAGATACGCAGTATTTT	CASSQVRLEADTQYF	NA	TRBJ2-3	TRBV4-1	NA
TGCGCCAGCACGAACCCGGGACAGACCTACGAGCAGTACTTC	CASTNPGQTYEQYF	NA	TRBJ2-7	TRBV5-1	TRBD1
TGTGCCAGCAGCTTATGGGATGAGCAGTTCTTC	CASSLWDEQFF	NA	TRBJ2-1	TRBV7-2	NA
TGTGCCAGCAGCCCGGACAGGGACACTGAAGCTTTCTTT	CASSPDRDTEAFF	NA	TRBJ1-1	TRBV2	TRBD1
TGTGCCAGCAGCCAAATCCGCTTTACCGGGGAGCTGTTTTTT	CASSQIRFTGELFF	NA	TRBJ2-2	TRBV16	NA
TGTGCCAGCAGCTTAGGCCGGGACACCCCCTATGGCTACACCTTC	CASSLGRDTPYGYTF	NA	TRBJ1-2	TRBV7-2	NA
TGCGCCAGCAGCTCCCCCGGGACCGTATACTTC	CASSSPGTVYF	NA	TRBJ2-5	TRBV5-1	NA
TGTGCCAGCAGCCGGGCCAGGAACAATGAGCAGTTCTTC	CASSRARNNEQFF	NA	TRBJ2-1	TRBV7-8	NA
TGTGCCAGCTCACCGGTCGGGGCAGGGTTGTCCTACGAGCAGTACTTC	CASSPVGAGLSYEQYF	few	TRBJ2-7	TRBV18	NA